This TCR beta chain was sequenced during a study of shared clonotypes between healthy human individuals (TCRdb year 2020). Turning to the overall study: Three men and a couple of women, aged 18 to 49 years, made up the cohort. Each donor's leukapheresis produced roughly between about 0.85 and 10 billion PBMCs. To increase sequencing depth and limit assay-specific biases, different laboratories used diverse techniques to prepare libraries and sequence TCR repertoires. Blood TCR repertoires of about 5 healthy adults were deeply sequenced to estimate repertoire size and the extent of clonotype sharing between individuals. Study-wide conclusions, independent of this receptor: Because the study included only a small number of donors, the genetic and exposure-history diversity represented was limited. Based on pairwise subsampling, the degree of clonotype sharing among donors was expected to be affected by sequencing depth. Only blood was sampled, and tissue TCR repertoires likely differ from those in blood.

On this clone itself: The antigen it recognizes is unknown. Per-base qualities were not stored, and no clone one base away is much larger.

From the cysteine up to the phenylalanine, the CDR3 has a length of 11 residues. Just CDR3 DNA is preserved here, 33 bases in frame from base 1. CDR1 and CDR2, per the germline V gene, are SQVTM and ANQGSEA. The junction shows trimming of 5 bases on V and 6 bases on J, plus 7 bases between the germline ends. Using the deep immunoSEQ assay, multiplex PCR amplified TCR CDR3 regions from genomic DNA. Extracted genomic DNA from each cell subset was spread evenly across all wells of several immunoSEQ 96-well plates, with each plate serving as a replicate. For unsorted PBMC, about 270 ng of genomic DNA, equivalent to about 30,000 T cell genomes, went into each replicate PCR. Ten immunoSEQ deep assay plates were used to sequence unsorted PBMC genomic DNA. Purified libraries were measured with a Qubit 3.0 fluorometer, size-checked on a Bioanalyzer 2100, and measured again with the KAPA Library Quantification kit. Each immunoSEQ 96-well plate was sequenced on its own single-read 150-cycle Illumina NextSeq 550 flow cell. Per the source publication's procedure: Because only junctional sequences without quality scores were contained in the immunoSEQ output, filtering matching that applied to full-length reads could not be performed. To assign V/J genes and CDR3, sequences were annotated against IMGT germline references using PyIR, a Python wrapper for IgBLAST v1.9. Reads with weak V/J assignments (E-value above 1e-6), missing CDR3, stop codons, out-of-frame junctions, or ambiguous translated residues were removed. V3J clonotypes were defined as sequences sharing an identical inferred V gene, J gene, and CDR3 amino acid sequence. The percentage overlap between two repertoires was calculated by dividing the number of shared unique clonotypes by the size of the smaller repertoire. RTK rarefaction, the Chao1 estimator, and Recon v2.1 estimates of unobserved clonotypes were used to assess repertoire richness. The table was pulled from immuneACCESS by TCRdb, which kept in-frame rearrangements only. Such tables lose some clones; where checked, under half of the loss comes from unresolved V genes, and the rest has no known cause. Clone size and V and J calls were adopted from that table, with D and trimming inferred from the DNA. Counted in this sample were about 490,000 clones; 70% to 85% of them appeared once. The top ten clonotypes cover about 12% of the sample.

Healthy HIV-negative adults with no recently reported acute infections or vaccinations were included as donors. Every donor was a Caucasian adult residing in Nashville, Tennessee, USA. In the unsorted samples, roughly 90 million PBMCs were counted, and genomic DNA was extracted using the QIAamp DNA Blood Mini kit. After blood collection by leukapheresis, PBMCs were isolated using Ficoll-Histopaque density gradient centrifugation and then cryopreserved in the vapor phase of liquid nitrogen. Recombination connected TRBV29-1 to TRBJ2-2, and the D gene may be TRBD1, 5 bases matching. The receptor was derived from a woman aged 40-49 years in good health. Some clones in this sample may be carry-over from other donors' samples. The sample consisted of PBMCs. This receptor carries the CDR3 CSVTRAGELFF. The nucleotide sequence reads TGCAGCGTTACCAGGGCCGGGGAGCTGTTTTTT.